These T cell receptor beta chains were read from a single sample in a study of CD8+CD57+ T cells in acquired aplastic anemia. MiXCR, applied by TCRdb to the reads, yields one record per CDR3 protein. This sample has fewer than 300,000 distinct CDR3 sequences, with 65% to 90% found just once. Material: sorted CD4+, CD8+, or CD8+CD57+ T cells (not recorded which) from PBMCs. Receptor source: a human donor with aplastic anemia. The CDR3 runs from the conserved cysteine through the conserved F or W. The order of the fields is clone size, D gene, J gene, V gene, CDR3 DNA, CDR3 protein. The D gene is left open where the match is weak. The size entry is marked missing in some rows and otherwise reads once, few, many or a size class.

- - TRBJ2-6 TRBV7-6 TGTGCCAGCAGCTTAGGGTCAGGGACTGAAGCTTTC CASSLGSGTEAF
- - TRBJ1-5 TRBV4-2 TGTGCCAGCAGAAATAGAGGGACTCAGCCCCAGCATTTT CASRNRGTQPQHF
- - TRBJ1-2 TRBV7-6 TGTGCCAGCAGCTTAGGGGAGAACTATGGCTACACCTTC CASSLGENYGYTF
once TRBD1 TRBJ2-3 TRBV11-3 TGTGCCAGCAGCTTCACAGGGGGCGATACGCAGTATTTT CASSFTGGDTQYF
- - TRBJ1-2 TRBV7-8 TGTGCCAGCAGCGTAGGTTCGGGTCCAGATGGGCAGACCTTC CASSVGSGPDGQTF
- - TRBJ1-5 TRBV7-2 TGTGCCAGCAGCCAGGGATCTTTTAGCAATCAGCCCCAGCATTTT CASSQGSFSNQPQHF
- - TRBJ1-1 TRBV20-1 TGCAGTGCTCATCAGAACACTGAAGCTTTCTTT CSAHQNTEAFF
- TRBD1 TRBJ2-3 TRBV5-6 TGTGCCAGCAGCTTCTGGGACAGGGACACTACGCAGTATTTT CASSFWDRDTTQYF
- - TRBJ2-7 TRBV7-2 TGTGCCAGCAGCCCAACGGCATTCTACGATACGCAGTACTTC CASSPTAFYDTQYF
- - TRBJ2-3 TRBV7-8 TGTGCCAGCACCTTAGCGAGAGGCCCCTATACGCACTATTTT CASTLARGPYTHYF
- - TRBJ1-4 TRBV10-3 TGTGCCAGCAGTGACTCTACCGGAGAACAAATTAATGAAAAACTGTTTTTT CASSDSTGEQINEKLFF
- - TRBJ1-6 TRBV7-2 TGTGCCAGCAGCTTAGCGAGAGGCCATGATTCACACCTCCACTTT CASSLARGHDSHLHF
- - TRBJ2-1 TRBV10-1 TGTGCCAGCAGGGGATGGGGGGGGGATGAGCAGTTCTTC CASRGWGGDEQFF
once - TRBJ2-5 TRBV5-5 TGTGCCAGCAGCTCATCCCAATGGACAAAAGAGACCCAGTACTTC CASSSSQWTKETQYF
- - TRBJ2-1 TRBV20-1 TGCAGTGCCAATAGGTGGGGACATAAGAAGTTCTTC CSANRWGHKKFF
- - TRBJ2-2 TRBV7-3 TGTGCCAGCAGCCCCGGGGGTGGGGCGGTGTTTTTT CASSPGGGAVFF
- - TRBJ2-1 TRBV7-8 TGTGCCAGCAGCTTAGGGGGAGGTCACGATACGCAGTTCTTC CASSLGGGHDTQFF
few - TRBJ1-5 TRBV7-8 TGTGCCAGCAGCTTAGCGGGAGATCCCGACCAGCAGTTT CASSLAGDPDQQF
- - TRBJ2-5 TRBV19 TGTGCCAGTAGTATTTCCAGCTATGAGACCCAGTACTTC CASSISSYETQYF